The clone carrying this TCR beta chain ranks as medium-sized (0.01 to 0.1%). The method was immunoSEQ multiplex PCR; TCRdb's version includes in-frame clones alone and lacks a portion of them. This sample has about 62,000 clones, with approximately 80% found just once. The sample belongs to a study of T cell responses to AZD1222 COVID-19 vaccine. V shed 7 bases, J shed 7 bases, and the junction held 7 bases outside the gene matches. The length of the CDR3 is 15 residues. Germline lookup yields CDR1 MNHNY and CDR2 SVGAGI (reference sequence). The source is an adult in good health. The starting material was peripheral blood, obtained on day 0 of AZD1222 vaccination. The chain recombines TRBV6-6 with TRBJ2-2; TRBD1 matches 12 bases. In DNA, the CDR3 is TGTGCCAGCACTCTCGGGACAGGGGGCGGCGGGGAGCTGTTTTTT. This translates into CASTLGTGGGGELFF.